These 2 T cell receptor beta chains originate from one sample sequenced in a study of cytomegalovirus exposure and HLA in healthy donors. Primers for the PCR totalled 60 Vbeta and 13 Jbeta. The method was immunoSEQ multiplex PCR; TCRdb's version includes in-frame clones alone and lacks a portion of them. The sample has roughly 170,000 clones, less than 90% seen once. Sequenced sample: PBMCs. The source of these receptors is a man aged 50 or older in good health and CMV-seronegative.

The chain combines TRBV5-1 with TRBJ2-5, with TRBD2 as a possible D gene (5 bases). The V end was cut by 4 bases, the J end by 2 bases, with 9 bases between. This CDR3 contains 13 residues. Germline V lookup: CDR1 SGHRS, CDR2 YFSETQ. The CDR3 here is CASSRGDQETQYF. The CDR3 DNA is TGCGCCAGCAGCCGGGGTGATCAAGAGACCCAGTACTTC.

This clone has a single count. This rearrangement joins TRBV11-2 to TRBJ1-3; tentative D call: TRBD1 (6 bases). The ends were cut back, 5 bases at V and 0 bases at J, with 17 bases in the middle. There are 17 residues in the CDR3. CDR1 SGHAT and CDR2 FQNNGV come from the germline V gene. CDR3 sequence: CASSGTNREPSGNTIYF. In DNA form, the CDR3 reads TGTGCCAGCAGCGGGACGAACAGGGAGCCCTCTGGAAACACCATATATTTT.